This is a list of T cell receptor beta chains from one sample in a study of T cell repertoires in cytomegalovirus infection. These receptors lack a known antigen. TCRdb called the reads again in MiXCR, with one record for every CDR3 protein. The sample contains more than 250,000 distinct CDR3 sequences, 20% to 25% of which appear only once. Material: cultured PBMCs, obtained from culture after CMV antigen stimulation. The receptors come from a human donor in good health (CMV status not recorded). Some clones in this sample may be carry-over from other donors' samples. CDR3s include the opening cysteine and the closing phenylalanine or tryptophan. D genes are given only for firm matches. The size entry is marked missing in some rows and otherwise reads once, few, many or a size class.

>TRBJ1-1|NA|TRBV28|NA
TGTGCCAGCACCCCGTTGACCATGAACACTGAAGCTTTCTTT
CASTPLTMNTEAFF
>TRBJ2-1|NA|TRBV6-1|few
TGTGCCAGCAGTGACAGGGTTTACGTGACGGAGCAGTTCTTC
CASSDRVYVTEQFF
>TRBJ2-3|NA|TRBV6-1|NA
TGTGCCAGCAGGAATTCGGCCACAGATACGCAGTATTTT
CASRNSATDTQYF
>TRBJ1-2|NA|TRBV7-2|NA
TGTGCCAGAAACCACCGCTATGGCTACACCTTC
CARNHRYGYTF
>TRBJ2-2|NA|TRBV7-2|NA
TGTGCCAGCAGCTTAGCGGGGGGCGGGAGACGAACCGGGGAGCTGTTTTTT
CASSLAGGGRRTGELFF
>TRBJ2-3|NA|TRBV7-2|NA
TGTGCCAGCAGCTTGGGCGGGGTGACCACAGATACGCAGTATTTT
CASSLGGVTTDTQYF
>TRBJ2-7|NA|TRBV7-2|many
TGTGCCAGCAGCTTAGGGCCGGGGACCTACGAGCAGTACTTC
CASSLGPGTYEQYF
>TRBJ2-5|NA|TRBV19|NA
TGTGCCAGTAGTATTTTACAGGGAGAGACCCAGTACTTC
CASSILQGETQYF
>TRBJ1-5|NA|TRBV7-2|few
TGTGCCAGCAGCTTAGGGGCGGTGGGGGTCGGACAGCCCCAGCATTTT
CASSLGAVGVGQPQHF
>TRBJ1-1|TRBD1|TRBV7-6|NA
TGTGCCAGCAGCTTTTCAGGGGGACTAGCTGAAGCTTTCTTT
CASSFSGGLAEAFF
>TRBJ2-2|NA|TRBV12-3/TRBV12-4|NA
TGTGCCAGCACCGACGCGCCACAGGTCCGCACCGGGGAGCTGTTTTTT
CASTDAPQVRTGELFF
>TRBJ1-5|TRBD1|TRBV19|NA
TGTGCCAGTAGTATTATTTCGGGCAGGGGGCCCAATCAGCCCCAGCATTTT
CASSIISGRGPNQPQHF
>TRBJ2-5|TRBD2|TRBV7-2|many
TGTGCCAGCACCTGGCGTGGCGGGAGTTCAGAGACCCAGTACTTC
CASTWRGGSSETQYF
>TRBJ2-1|TRBD1|TRBV7-8|NA
TGTGCCAGCAGGTTCCGGGACAGGGTCGGGAATGAGCAGTTCTTC
CASRFRDRVGNEQFF
>TRBJ2-7|TRBD1|TRBV28|many
TGTGCCAGCAGCACCGATGGGACAGCCCCCTACGAGCAGTACTTC
CASSTDGTAPYEQYF
>TRBJ1-5|NA|TRBV20-1|NA
TGCAGTGCTGGTACAGCCGAACACAATCAGCCCCAGCATTTT
CSAGTAEHNQPQHF
>TRBJ2-3|TRBD2|TRBV7-9|few
TGTGCCAGCAGCCCAGGACTAGTGGATAGCACAGATACGCAGTATTTT
CASSPGLVDSTDTQYF
>TRBJ2-7|NA|TRBV7-2|many
TGTGCCAGCAGCTCCGGTGTATTCGACTACGAGCAGTACTTC
CASSSGVFDYEQYF
>TRBJ2-1|NA|TRBV4-2|once
TGTGCCAGCACCGTCATTGGCGGCTACAATGAGCAGTTCTTC
CASTVIGGYNEQFF
>TRBJ2-7|NA|TRBV19|NA
TGTGCCAGTAGATCCATAGCGGATTCTACATACGAGCAGTACTTC
CASRSIADSTYEQYF
>TRBJ2-2|NA|TRBV7-2|NA
TGTGCCAGCAGCACCTGGTTCACCGGGGAGCTGTTTTTT
CASSTWFTGELFF
>TRBJ1-6|NA|TRBV6-5|NA
TGTGCCAGCAGTTACTCATCAGGCGTGGATTCACCCCTCCACTTT
CASSYSSGVDSPLHF
>TRBJ1-1|NA|TRBV18|few
TGTGCCAGCTCACCACCAAGGCCATCGGCTGAAGCTTTCTTT
CASSPPRPSAEAFF
>TRBJ1-2|TRBD1|TRBV5-4|NA
TGTGCCAGCAGCACCGGGACAGGGGAGTTTGGCTACACCTTC
CASSTGTGEFGYTF